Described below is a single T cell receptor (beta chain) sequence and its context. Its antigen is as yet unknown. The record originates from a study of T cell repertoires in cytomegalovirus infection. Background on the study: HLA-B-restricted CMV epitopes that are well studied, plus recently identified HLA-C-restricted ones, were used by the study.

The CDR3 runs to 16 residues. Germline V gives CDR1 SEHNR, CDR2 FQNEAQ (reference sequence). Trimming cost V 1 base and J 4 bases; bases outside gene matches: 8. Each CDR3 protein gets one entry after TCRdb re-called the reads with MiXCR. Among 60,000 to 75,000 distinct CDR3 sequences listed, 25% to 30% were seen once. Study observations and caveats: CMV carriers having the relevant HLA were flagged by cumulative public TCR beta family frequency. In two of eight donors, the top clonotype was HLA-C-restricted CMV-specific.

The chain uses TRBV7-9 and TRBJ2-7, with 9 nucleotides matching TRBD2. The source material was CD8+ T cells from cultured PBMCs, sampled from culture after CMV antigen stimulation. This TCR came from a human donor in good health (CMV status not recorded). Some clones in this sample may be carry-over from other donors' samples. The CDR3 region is CASSLGVLAGVYEQYF. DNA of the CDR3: TGTGCCAGCAGCTTAGGAGTGTTAGCGGGAGTATACGAGCAGTACTTC.